The present TCR beta chain was sequenced within a study of cytomegalovirus exposure and HLA in healthy donors. Study-level results: What was likely a sequencing artifact was a cluster of highly shared sequence variants. Trimming of TCR beta V- and J-genes showed a link, identified in a later analysis, to a missense DCLRE1C variant. Earlier findings revealed that most TCR beta V segments proved productive either about 87% or about 30% of the time.

Concerning this clone: Its antigen is unidentified.

This CDR3 comprises 16 residues. CDR1 and CDR2 (germline): MDHEN, SYDVKM. V dropped 4 bases and J dropped 4; count of bases not matched to a gene: 11. PCR primers comprised 60 Vbeta and 13 Jbeta primers. Profiled with immunoSEQ multiplex PCR; TCRdb holds only in-frame clones, not every one. The sample carries approximately 100,000 clones, about 85% recorded once. Sequenced material: PBMCs. This chain links TRBV28 with TRBJ1-2; 8 bases are shared with TRBD1. This receptor was obtained from a man between 25 and 39 years old in good health and CMV-seronegative. CDR3 in amino acids: CASSSGTGAILYGYTF. In nucleotides, the CDR3 is TGTGCCAGCAGTTCCGGGACAGGAGCTATTCTCTATGGCTACACCTTC.